The rows below give T cell receptor beta chains drawn from one sample of a study of CD8 T cells in ankylosing spondylitis. TCRdb re-derived calls from the 5' RACE reads in MiXCR, one entry per CDR3 protein. The sample comprises around 250,000 distinct CDR3 sequences, over 8.5% of which are singletons, and under 8% rests with the top ten. Sequencing used blood, either unsorted or a sorted T cell fraction (not recorded which). The source of these receptors is a male donor with ankylosing spondylitis or in good health (not recorded which). Each CDR3 is given with its conserved first and last residue. The D gene is left open where the match is weak. For some rows the clone size is stated as once, few or many, or as a class when expanded; others skip it.

TRBV7-6	many	-	TRBJ1-3	TGTGCCAGCAGCTTAGGTTACTCTGGAAACACCATATATTTT	CASSLGYSGNTIYF
TRBV13	few	TRBD2	TRBJ2-5	TGTGCCAGCAGCCCCCGGGCTAGCGGGAGTAGGGAGACCCAGTACTTC	CASSPRASGSRETQYF
TRBV11-2	once	-	TRBJ1-2	TGTGCCAGCAGCTTAAGGTGGGGAGAGCATGGCTACACCTTC	CASSLRWGEHGYTF
TRBV5-1	many	TRBD2	TRBJ2-2	TGCGCCAGCAGCGTCCTCTCCGGGACTACGAACACCGGGGAGCTGTTTTTT	CASSVLSGTTNTGELFF
TRBV7-9	many	TRBD1	TRBJ1-2	TGTGCCAGCAGCTCCTTCGACAGGGCAACCTATGGCTACACCTTC	CASSSFDRATYGYTF
TRBV20-1	many	TRBD2	TRBJ2-7	TGCAGTGCCTATAGCGGGAGCTCCTACGAGCAGTACTTC	CSAYSGSSYEQYF
TRBV29-1	-	-	TRBJ2-5	TGCAGCGTCCAGAGATACCAAGAGACCCAGTACTTC	CSVQRYQETQYF
TRBV4-2	-	TRBD2	TRBJ2-7	TGTGCCAGCAGCCGCGGGGGACTAGCGGGCTACGAGCAGTACTTC	CASSRGGLAGYEQYF
TRBV12-3/TRBV12-4	many	TRBD1	TRBJ2-7	TGTGCCAGCAGCCTGGGGTGGGACAGCCAGAGGTCCCCCTACGAGCAGTACTTC	CASSLGWDSQRSPYEQYF
TRBV5-1	few	-	TRBJ1-2	TGCGCCAGCAGCTTGAGGAGCCCGCTGAGGCGCTGGTTATATGGCTACACCTTC	CASSLRSPLRRWLYGYTF
TRBV12-3/TRBV12-4	many	-	TRBJ2-7	TGTGCCAGCAGTTCACGGGGCCAGTCCTACGAGCAGTACTTC	CASSSRGQSYEQYF
TRBV5-1	many	-	TRBJ1-1	TGCGCCAGCAGCTGGTACTCTGAGAACACTGAAGCTTTCTTT	CASSWYSENTEAFF
TRBV28	-	TRBD1	TRBJ2-3	TGTGCCAGCAGTTTAACCGGGACAGACAATACAGATACGCAGTATTTT	CASSLTGTDNTDTQYF
TRBV6-5	many	-	TRBJ1-2	TGTGCCAGCAGTTCTTGGACAGATAAGGGCTACACCTTC	CASSSWTDKGYTF
TRBV20-1	many	TRBD1	TRBJ2-3	TGCAGTGCTACACCGGGACAGAGCACAGATACGCAGTATTTT	CSATPGQSTDTQYF
TRBV5-1	few	TRBD1	TRBJ2-7	TGCGCCAGCAGCTTGGCGGACAGGGGTACCTACGAGCAGTACTTC	CASSLADRGTYEQYF
TRBV7-8	many	TRBD2	TRBJ2-1	TGTGCCAGCAGCTTGAGGACAGGAAGACTAGCGGGGGACCGACTAAGGTTCTTC	CASSLRTGRLAGDRLRFF
TRBV6-1	many	-	TRBJ1-3	TGTGCCAGCGGCGAATTATCTGGAAACACCATATATTTT	CASGELSGNTIYF
TRBV20-1	many	-	TRBJ2-5	TGCAGTAGCACCACAGGAACTCGGGAGACCCAGTACTTC	CSSTTGTRETQYF
TRBV20-1	many	-	TRBJ2-7	TGCAGTGCTAGAGATCCGGCAGGCCCTACCTACGAGCAGTACTTC	CSARDPAGPTYEQYF
TRBV28	many	TRBD1	TRBJ2-1	TGTGCCAGCAGTGTGGGGACAGTCTCCTACAATGAGCAGTTCTTC	CASSVGTVSYNEQFF
TRBV7-2	-	-	TRBJ1-1	TGTGCCAGCAGCCGCGGACAAACGAACACTGAAGCTTTCTTT	CASSRGQTNTEAFF
TRBV2	many	-	TRBJ1-5	TGTGCCAGCAAGGTTCAGGGCTCTCAGCCCCAGCATTTT	CASKVQGSQPQHF
TRBV28	-	-	TRBJ2-1	TGTGCCAGCAGTTTAAGGCAGCCTGAGCAGTTCTTC	CASSLRQPEQFF
TRBV7-8	many	-	TRBJ2-3	TGTGCCAGCAGCTTAGCGGTCCGCCTGGATACGCAGTATTTT	CASSLAVRLDTQYF
TRBV2	-	-	TRBJ1-2	TGTGCCAGCAGAGAGGCAAGCACCGACTATGGCTACACCTTC	CASREASTDYGYTF
TRBV20-1	-	-	TRBJ1-3	TGCAGTGCTAGAGATCCGGGGCACAGCTCTGGAAACACCATATATTTT	CSARDPGHSSGNTIYF
TRBV10-3	many	TRBD2	TRBJ2-5	TGTGCCATCAGTCCTAGCGGGAAAGAGACCCAGTACTTC	CAISPSGKETQYF
TRBV11-2	many	-	TRBJ1-2	TGTGCCAGCAGCGCAGGACTGAGGGATTCCTATGGCTACACCTTC	CASSAGLRDSYGYTF
TRBV7-6	-	TRBD2	TRBJ2-3	TGTGCCAGCAGCTTAGCGCCTAGCGGGCGCTCAGATACGCAGTATTTT	CASSLAPSGRSDTQYF
TRBV12-3/TRBV12-4	many	-	TRBJ2-7	TGTGCCAGCAGTTCCCACCCTCGTCTCAGCGACGAGCAGTACTTC	CASSSHPRLSDEQYF
TRBV27	many	TRBD1	TRBJ2-7	TGTGCCAGCAGTCGACAGGGGGCCTACGAGCAGTACTTC	CASSRQGAYEQYF
TRBV12-3/TRBV12-4	many	-	TRBJ1-2	TGTGCCAGCAGTTCCTCGGGCAGCAACTATGGCTACACCTTC	CASSSSGSNYGYTF
TRBV5-1	many	-	TRBJ2-3	TGCGCCAGCAGCTTGGATTGGGCCGGAGATACGCAGTATTTT	CASSLDWAGDTQYF
TRBV20-1	many	TRBD2	TRBJ2-1	TGCAGTGCAGGTAGCGGGGGTTCCTACAATGAGCAGTTCTTC	CSAGSGGSYNEQFF
TRBV6-5	many	-	TRBJ2-2	TGTGCCAGCAGTTACTCGATTGCAGTAATCACCGGGGAGCTGTTTTTT	CASSYSIAVITGELFF
TRBV20-1	many	-	TRBJ2-1	TGCAGTGCTAGAGGGCAGAATGAGCAGTTCTTC	CSARGQNEQFF
TRBV5-1	many	TRBD2	TRBJ2-7	TGCGCCAGCAGCAAGACCTTACTAGCGGGGTGGTACGAGCAGTACTTC	CASSKTLLAGWYEQYF
TRBV5-8	once	-	TRBJ2-7	TGTGCCAGCAGCTTAGGGGCCCGGTACTTC	CASSLGARYF
TRBV20-1	-	TRBD2	TRBJ2-1	TGCAGCGTTCGTGGCGGGGGGGCGGGACTGAATGAGCAGTTCTTC	CSVRGGGAGLNEQFF
TRBV5-1	many	-	TRBJ2-1	TGCGCCAGCAGCTCCGGGACGGTGGGGAATGAGCAGTTCTTC	CASSSGTVGNEQFF
TRBV2	-	-	TRBJ2-3	TGTGCCAGCAAGGAACAACCAAGCACAGATACGCAGTATTTT	CASKEQPSTDTQYF
TRBV5-5	-	-	TRBJ2-1	TGTGCCAGCAGCTCGTTGACGGGGGCCTACAATGAGCAGTTCTTC	CASSSLTGAYNEQFF
TRBV5-5	many	-	TRBJ1-2	TGTGCCAGCAGCTTGGACGGAAGGGGCTCCTATGGCTACACCTTC	CASSLDGRGSYGYTF
TRBV10-3	many	TRBD2	TRBJ2-5	TGTGCCATCAGCAATAGCGGGAGGAACCTAAACCCAGAGACCCAGTACTTC	CAISNSGRNLNPETQYF
TRBV6-2/TRBV6-3	many	-	TRBJ2-3	TGTGCCAGCAGTTACTCGGAAACAGATACGCAGTATTTT	CASSYSETDTQYF